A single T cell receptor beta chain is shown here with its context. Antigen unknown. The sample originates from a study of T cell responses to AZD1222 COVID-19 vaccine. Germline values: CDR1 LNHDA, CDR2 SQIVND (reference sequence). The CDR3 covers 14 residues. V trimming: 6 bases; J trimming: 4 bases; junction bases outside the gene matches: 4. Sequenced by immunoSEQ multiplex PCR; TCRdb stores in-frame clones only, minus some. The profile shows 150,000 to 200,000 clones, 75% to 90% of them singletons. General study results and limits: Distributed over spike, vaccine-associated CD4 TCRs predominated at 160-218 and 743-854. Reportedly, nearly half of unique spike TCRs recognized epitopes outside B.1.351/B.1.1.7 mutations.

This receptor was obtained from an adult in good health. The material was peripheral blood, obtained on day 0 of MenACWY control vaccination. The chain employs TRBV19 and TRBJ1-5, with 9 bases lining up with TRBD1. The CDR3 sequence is CASRTTGGNQPQHF. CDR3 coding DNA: TGTGCCAGTAGGACGACAGGGGGTAATCAGCCCCAGCATTTT.